This TCR beta chain was obtained from a study of blood T cell repertoires in COVID-19. Study summary: Italy, Spain and the United States were the sources of the convalescent and acute COVID-19 samples.

Clones were read by immunoSEQ multiplex PCR, and TCRdb kept only the in-frame ones, dropping some. The data hold 200,000 to 250,000 clones, with roughly 80% observed a single time. The CDR3 extends over 16 amino acids. With 2 bases removed from V and 3 bases from J, the gap between germline ends came to 17 bases. Germline V gives CDR1 SGHDT, CDR2 YYEEEE. Input material: peripheral blood. The chain links TRBV5-6 to TRBJ1-2, with D unresolved. The receptor's source is a woman in her late teens or twenties with acute or convalescent COVID-19. CDR3 sequence reads: CASSFGSSRSHYGYTF. For the CDR3, the DNA is TGTGCCAGCAGCTTCGGGTCTTCTCGGTCCCACTATGGCTACACCTTC.